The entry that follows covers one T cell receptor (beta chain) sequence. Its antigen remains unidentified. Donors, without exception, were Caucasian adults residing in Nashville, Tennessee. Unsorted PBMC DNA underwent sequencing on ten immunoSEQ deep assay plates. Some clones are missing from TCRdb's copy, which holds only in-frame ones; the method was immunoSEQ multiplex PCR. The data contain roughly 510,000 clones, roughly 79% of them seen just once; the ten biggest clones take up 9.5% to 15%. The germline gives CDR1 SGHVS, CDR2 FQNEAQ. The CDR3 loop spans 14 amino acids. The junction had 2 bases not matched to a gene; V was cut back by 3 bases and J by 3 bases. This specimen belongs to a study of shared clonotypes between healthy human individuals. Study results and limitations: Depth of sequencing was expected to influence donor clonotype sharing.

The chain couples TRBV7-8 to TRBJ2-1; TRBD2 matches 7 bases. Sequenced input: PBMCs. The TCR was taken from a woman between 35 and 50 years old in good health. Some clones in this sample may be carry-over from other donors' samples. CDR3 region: CASSFGGSYNEQFF. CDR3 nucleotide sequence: TGTGCCAGCAGCTTTGGCGGGAGCTACAATGAGCAGTTCTTC.